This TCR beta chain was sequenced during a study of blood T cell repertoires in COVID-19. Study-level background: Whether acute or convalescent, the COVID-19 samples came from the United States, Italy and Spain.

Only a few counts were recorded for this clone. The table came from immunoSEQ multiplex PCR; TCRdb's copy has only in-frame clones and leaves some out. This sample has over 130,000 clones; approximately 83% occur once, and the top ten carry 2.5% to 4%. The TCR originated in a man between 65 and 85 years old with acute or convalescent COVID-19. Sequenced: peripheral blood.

The CDR3 sequence: CASSGLGVSMNTEAFF. The CDR3 nucleotides are TGTGCCAGCAGCGGTTTAGGGGTTTCCATGAACACTGAAGCTTTCTTT. The rearrangement uses TRBV9 and TRBJ1-1; D might be TRBD1 (5 bases). The CDR3 covers 16 residues. V was pared by 3 bases and J by 0 bases, with 15 bases between. Germline V lookup: CDR1 SGDLS, CDR2 YYNGEE.